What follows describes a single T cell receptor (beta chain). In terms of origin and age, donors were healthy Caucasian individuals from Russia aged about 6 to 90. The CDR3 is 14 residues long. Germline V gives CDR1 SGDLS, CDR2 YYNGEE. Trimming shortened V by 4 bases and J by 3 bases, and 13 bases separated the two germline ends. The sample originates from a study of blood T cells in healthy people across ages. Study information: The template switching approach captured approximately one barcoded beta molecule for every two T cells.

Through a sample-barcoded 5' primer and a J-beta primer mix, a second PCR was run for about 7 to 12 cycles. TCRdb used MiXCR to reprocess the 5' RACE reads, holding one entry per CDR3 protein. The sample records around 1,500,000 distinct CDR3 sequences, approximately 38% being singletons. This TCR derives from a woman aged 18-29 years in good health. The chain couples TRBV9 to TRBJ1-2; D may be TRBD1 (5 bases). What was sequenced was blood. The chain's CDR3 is CASSRGSGDYGYTF. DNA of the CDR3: TGTGCCAGCAGCCGGGGGTCGGGGGACTATGGCTACACCTTC.